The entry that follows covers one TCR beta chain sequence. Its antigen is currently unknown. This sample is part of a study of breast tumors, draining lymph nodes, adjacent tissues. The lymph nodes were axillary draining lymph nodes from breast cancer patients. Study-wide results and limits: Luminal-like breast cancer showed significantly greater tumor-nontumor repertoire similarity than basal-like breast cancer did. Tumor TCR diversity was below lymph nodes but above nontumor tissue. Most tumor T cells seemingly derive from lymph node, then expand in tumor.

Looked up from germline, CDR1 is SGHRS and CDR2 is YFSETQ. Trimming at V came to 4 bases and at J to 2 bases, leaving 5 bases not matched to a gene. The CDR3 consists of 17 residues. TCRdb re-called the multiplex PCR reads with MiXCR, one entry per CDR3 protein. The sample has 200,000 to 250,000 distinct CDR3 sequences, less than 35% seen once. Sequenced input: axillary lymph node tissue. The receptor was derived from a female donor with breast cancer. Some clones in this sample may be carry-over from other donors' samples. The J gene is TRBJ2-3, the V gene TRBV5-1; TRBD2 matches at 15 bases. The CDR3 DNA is TGCGCCAGCAGCCCCGGGACTAGCGGGGGGATCACAGATACGCAGTATTTT. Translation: CASSPGTSGGITDTQYF.